This record looks at one TCR beta chain sequence and its context. No antigen is known for it. The CDR3 length is 15 residues. The germline gives CDR1 SGHDT, CDR2 YYEEEE. The V and J ends lost 0 bases and 4 bases, in that order; junction bases with no gene match: 4. The data are from a study of radiotherapy plus CTLA-4 blockade in lung cancer. Overall study results and limits: Expansion in blood of tumor-derived TCR clones was seen after radiotherapy plus ipilimumab.

Clones were read by immunoSEQ multiplex PCR, and TCRdb kept only the in-frame ones, dropping some. Of tens of thousands of clones listed, 60% to 85% were seen once; the top ten hold roughly a quarter. This chain uses TRBV5-6 with TRBJ1-2, with 9 bases identical to TRBD1. This TCR came from a human donor with non-small cell lung cancer that progressed on radiotherapy plus ipilimumab. Sequencing used peripheral blood, obtained from a patient treated with radiotherapy plus ipilimumab. CDR3 nucleotides: TGTGCCAGCAGCTTGGAAACAGGGGGCCTCTATGGCTACACCTTC. This translates into CASSLETGGLYGYTF.